This T cell receptor delta chain originates from a study of γδ T cells in repeated Plasmodium falciparum infection. General observations from the study: Vgamma9/Vdelta2+ T cells showed a stable polyclonal repertoire with shared TCRgamma sequences.

TCRdb called clones anew from the multiplex PCR reads with CATT. The table lists about 48,000 delta-chain clones, 1.5% to 2% of them singletons, with over 7.5% in the top ten. Flow sorting of PBMC yielded separate Vgamma9/Vdelta2+ and Vdelta2-negative gammadelta T cell populations for bulk repertoire analysis. The V gene end was trimmed by 0 bases and the J gene end by 8 bases; junction bases not matched to a gene: 14. In germline, CDR1 is GEAIGNYY, CDR2 EKD. CDR3 size: 18 residues. This clone was detected many times. The antigen is undetermined. What was sequenced was gamma-delta T cells from blood. The sequence derives from a pool of human donors (malaria-infected and uninfected, not separated). The chain couples TRDV2 to TRDJ1; 13 nucleotides line up with TRDD3. This CDR3 reads CACDTVNWGIRASGKLIF. The CDR3 DNA sequence: TGTGCCTGTGACACCGTGAACTGGGGGATACGCGCCTCGGGGAAACTCATCTTT.